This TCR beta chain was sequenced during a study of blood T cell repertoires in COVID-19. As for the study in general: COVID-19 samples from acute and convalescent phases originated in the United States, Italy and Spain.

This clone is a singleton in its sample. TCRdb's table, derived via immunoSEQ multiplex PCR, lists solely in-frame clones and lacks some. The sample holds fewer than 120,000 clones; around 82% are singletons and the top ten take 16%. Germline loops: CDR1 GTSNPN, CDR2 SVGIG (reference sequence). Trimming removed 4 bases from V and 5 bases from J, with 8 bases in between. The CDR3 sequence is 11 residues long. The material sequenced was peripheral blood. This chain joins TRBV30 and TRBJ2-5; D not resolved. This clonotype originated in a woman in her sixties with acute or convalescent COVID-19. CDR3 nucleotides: TGTGCCTGGACCCTATGGGAGACCCAGTACTTC. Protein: CAWTLWETQYF.